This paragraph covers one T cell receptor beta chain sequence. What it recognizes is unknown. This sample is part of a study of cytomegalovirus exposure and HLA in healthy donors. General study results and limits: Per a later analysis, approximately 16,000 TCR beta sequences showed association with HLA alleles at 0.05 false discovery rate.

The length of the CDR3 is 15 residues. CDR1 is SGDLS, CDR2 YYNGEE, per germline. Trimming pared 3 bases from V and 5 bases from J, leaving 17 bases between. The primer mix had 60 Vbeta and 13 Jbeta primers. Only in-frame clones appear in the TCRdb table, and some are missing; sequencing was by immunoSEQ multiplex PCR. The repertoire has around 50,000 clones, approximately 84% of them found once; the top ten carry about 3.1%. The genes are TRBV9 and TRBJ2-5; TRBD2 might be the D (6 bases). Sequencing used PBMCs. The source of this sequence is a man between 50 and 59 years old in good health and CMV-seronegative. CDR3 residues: CASSAFHGGRETQYF. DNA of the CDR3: TGTGCCAGCAGCGCCTTCCACGGGGGTAGGGAGACCCAGTACTTC.